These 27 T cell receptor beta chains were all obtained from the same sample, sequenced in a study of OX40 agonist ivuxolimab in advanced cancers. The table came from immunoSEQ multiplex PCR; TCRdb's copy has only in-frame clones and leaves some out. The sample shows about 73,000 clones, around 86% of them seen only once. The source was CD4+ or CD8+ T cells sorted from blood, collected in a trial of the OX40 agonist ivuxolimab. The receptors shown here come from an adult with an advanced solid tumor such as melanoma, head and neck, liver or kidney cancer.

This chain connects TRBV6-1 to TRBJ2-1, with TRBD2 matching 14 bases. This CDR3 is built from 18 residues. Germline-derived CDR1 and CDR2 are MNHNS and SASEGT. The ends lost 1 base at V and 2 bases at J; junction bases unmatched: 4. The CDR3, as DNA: TGTGCCAGCAGTGAAGGACTAGCGGGGGGGCGAACCTACAATGAGCAGTTCTTC. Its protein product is CASSEGLAGGRTYNEQFF.

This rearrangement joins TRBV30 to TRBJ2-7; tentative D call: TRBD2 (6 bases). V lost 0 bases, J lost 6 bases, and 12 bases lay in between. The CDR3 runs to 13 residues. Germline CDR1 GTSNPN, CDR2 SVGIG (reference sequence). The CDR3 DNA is TGTGCCTGGAGTGTAATGGGGGGTAGCGAGCAGTACTTC. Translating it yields CAWSVMGGSEQYF.

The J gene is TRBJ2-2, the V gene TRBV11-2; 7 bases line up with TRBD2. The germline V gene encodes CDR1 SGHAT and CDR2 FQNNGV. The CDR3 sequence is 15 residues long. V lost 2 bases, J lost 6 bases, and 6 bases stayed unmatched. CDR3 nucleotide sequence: TGTGCCAGCAGCTTAACTAGCGCCCAACCCGGGGAGCTGTTTTTT. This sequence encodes CASSLTSAQPGELFF.

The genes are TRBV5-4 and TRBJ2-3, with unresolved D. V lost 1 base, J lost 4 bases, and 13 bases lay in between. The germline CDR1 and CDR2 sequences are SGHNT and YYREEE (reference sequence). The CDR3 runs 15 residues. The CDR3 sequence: CASSLFSVGSDTQYF. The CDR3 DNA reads TGTGCCAGCAGCTTGTTTTCAGTGGGTTCAGATACGCAGTATTTT.

CDR3 bases: TGTGCCAGCAGGAACAGGGGGCTGAAGACCCAGTACTTC. Its protein is CASRNRGLKTQYF. The chain couples TRBV6-1 to TRBJ2-5; 9 nucleotides align to TRBD1. J lost 6 bases, V lost 6 bases, and 5 bases had no gene match. This CDR3 has 13 residues. CDR1 MNHNS and CDR2 SASEGT come from the germline V gene.

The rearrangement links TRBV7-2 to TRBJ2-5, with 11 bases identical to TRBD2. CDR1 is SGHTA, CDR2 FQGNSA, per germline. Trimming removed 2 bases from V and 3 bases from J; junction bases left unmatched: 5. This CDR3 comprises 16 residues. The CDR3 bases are TGTGCCAGCAGCTTACAAGTAGCGGGGGGGAAAGAGACCCAGTACTTC. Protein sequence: CASSLQVAGGKETQYF.

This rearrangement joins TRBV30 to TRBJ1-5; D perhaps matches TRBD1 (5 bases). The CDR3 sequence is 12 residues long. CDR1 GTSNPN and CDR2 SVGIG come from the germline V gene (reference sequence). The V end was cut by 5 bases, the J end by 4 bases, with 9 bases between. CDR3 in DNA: TGTGCCTGGGGAAGGGGAAATCAGCCCCAGCATTTT. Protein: CAWGRGNQPQHF. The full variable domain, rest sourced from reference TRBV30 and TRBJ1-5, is SQTIHQWPATLVQPVGSPLSLECTVEGTSNPNLYWYRQAAGRGLQLLFYSVGIGQISSEVPQNLSASRPQDRQFILSSKKLLLSDSGFYLCAWGRGNQPQHFGDGTRLSIL.

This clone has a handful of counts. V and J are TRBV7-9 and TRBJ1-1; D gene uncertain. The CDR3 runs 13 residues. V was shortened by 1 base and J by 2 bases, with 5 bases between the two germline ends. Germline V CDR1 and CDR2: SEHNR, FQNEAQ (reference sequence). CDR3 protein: CASSLVENTEAFF. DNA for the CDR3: TGTGCCAGCAGCTTAGTAGAAAACACTGAAGCTTTCTTT.

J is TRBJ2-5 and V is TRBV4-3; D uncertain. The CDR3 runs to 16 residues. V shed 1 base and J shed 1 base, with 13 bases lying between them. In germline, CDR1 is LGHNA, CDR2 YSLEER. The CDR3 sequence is CASSQGWGGPQETQYF. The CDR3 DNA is TGCGCCAGCAGCCAAGGGTGGGGTGGGCCCCAAGAGACCCAGTACTTC.

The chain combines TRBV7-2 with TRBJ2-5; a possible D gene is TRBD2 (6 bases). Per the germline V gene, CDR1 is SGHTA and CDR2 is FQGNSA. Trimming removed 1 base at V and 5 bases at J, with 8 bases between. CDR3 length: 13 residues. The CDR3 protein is CASSLDGRETQYF. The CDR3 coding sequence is TGTGCCAGCAGCTTAGATGGGAGGGAGACCCAGTACTTC.

As DNA, the CDR3 is TGTGCCAGCAGCTCGCGAGGGAGGGGCACGAACACTGAAGCTTTCTTT. This sequence encodes CASSSRGRGTNTEAFF. V gene TRBV5-5 combines with J gene TRBJ1-1; possibly TRBD1 for D (5 bases). V lost 3 bases, J lost 1 base, and 16 bases lay in between. This CDR3 region has 16 residues. The germline V gene encodes CDR1 SGHKS and CDR2 YYEKEE (reference sequence). The variable domain in full, with the rest retrieved from reference TRBV5-5 and TRBJ1-1, is DAGVTQSPTHLIKTRGQQVTLRCSPISGHKSVSWYQQVLGQGPQFIFQYYEKEERGRGNFPDRFSARQFPNYSSELNVNALLLGDSALYLCASSSRGRGTNTEAFFGQGTRLTVV.

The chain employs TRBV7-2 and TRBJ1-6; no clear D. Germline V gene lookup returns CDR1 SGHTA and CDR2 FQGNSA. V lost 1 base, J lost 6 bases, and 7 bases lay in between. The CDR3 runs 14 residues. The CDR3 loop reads CASSLGSINSPLHF. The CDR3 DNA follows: TGTGCCAGCAGCTTAGGTAGTATTAATTCACCCCTCCACTTT.

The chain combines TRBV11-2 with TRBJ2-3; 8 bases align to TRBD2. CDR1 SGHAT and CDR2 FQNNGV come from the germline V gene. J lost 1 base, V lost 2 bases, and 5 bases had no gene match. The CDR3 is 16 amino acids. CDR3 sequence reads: CASSLHGGERTDTQYF. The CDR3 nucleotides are TGTGCCAGCAGCTTACACGGGGGGGAACGCACAGATACGCAGTATTTT.

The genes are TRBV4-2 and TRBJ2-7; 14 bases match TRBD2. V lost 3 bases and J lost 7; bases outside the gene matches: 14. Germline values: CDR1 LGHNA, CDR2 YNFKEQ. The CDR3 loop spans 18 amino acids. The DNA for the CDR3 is TGTGCCAGCAGCCAGGGTGTGACTAGCGGGGGGGCGCTGGCGGAGCAGTACTTC. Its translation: CASSQGVTSGGALAEQYF.

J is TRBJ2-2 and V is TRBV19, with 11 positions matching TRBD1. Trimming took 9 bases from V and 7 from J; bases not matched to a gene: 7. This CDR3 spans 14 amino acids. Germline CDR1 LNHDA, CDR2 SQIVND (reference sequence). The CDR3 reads CASTQGQGVGELFF. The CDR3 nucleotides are TGTGCCAGCACCCAGGGACAGGGGGTCGGGGAGCTGTTTTTT.

CDR3: CASSLRPAQGATGNTIYF. In DNA, the CDR3 is TGTGCCAGCAGCTTACGCCCCGCACAGGGGGCGACAGGAAACACCATATATTTT. The genes are TRBV7-8 and TRBJ1-3; 9 nucleotides match TRBD1. The CDR3 runs 18 residues. The V gene's germline CDR1 is SGHVS and CDR2 FQNEAQ. After removal of 2 bases from V and 4 bases from J, the junction contained 12 bases not matched to a gene. Full variable domain (missing parts from reference TRBV7-8 and TRBJ1-3): GAGVSQSPRYKVAKRGQDVALRCDPISGHVSLFWYQQALGQGPEFLTYFQNEAQLDKSGLPSDRFFAERPEGSVSTLKIQRTQQEDSAVYLCASSLRPAQGATGNTIYFGEGSWLTVV.

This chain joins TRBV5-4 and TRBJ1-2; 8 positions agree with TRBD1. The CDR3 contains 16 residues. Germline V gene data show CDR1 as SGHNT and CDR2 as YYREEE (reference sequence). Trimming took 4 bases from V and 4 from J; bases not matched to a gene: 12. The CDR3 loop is CASSPRPQTGAYGYTF. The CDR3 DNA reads TGTGCCAGCAGCCCCCGACCGCAGACAGGGGCCTATGGCTACACCTTC.

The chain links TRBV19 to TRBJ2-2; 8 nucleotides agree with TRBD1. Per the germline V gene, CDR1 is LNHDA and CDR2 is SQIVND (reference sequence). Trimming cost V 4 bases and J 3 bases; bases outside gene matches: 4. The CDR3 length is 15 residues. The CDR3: CASSTDRAYTGELFF. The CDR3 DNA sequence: TGTGCCAGTAGTACGGACAGGGCTTACACCGGGGAGCTGTTTTTT.

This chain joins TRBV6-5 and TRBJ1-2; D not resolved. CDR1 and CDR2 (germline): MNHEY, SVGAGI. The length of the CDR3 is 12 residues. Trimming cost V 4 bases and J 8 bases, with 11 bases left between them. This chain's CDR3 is CASSSGSRGYTF. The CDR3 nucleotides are TGTGCCAGCAGTTCGGGCAGTCGAGGCTACACCTTC.

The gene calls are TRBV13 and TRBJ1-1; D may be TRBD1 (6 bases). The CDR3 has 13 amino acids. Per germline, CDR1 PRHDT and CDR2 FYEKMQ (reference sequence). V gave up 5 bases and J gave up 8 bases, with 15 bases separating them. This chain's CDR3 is CASSHRGQTEAFF. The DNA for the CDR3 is TGTGCCAGCAGCCACCGAGGACAGACAGAAGCTTTCTTT.

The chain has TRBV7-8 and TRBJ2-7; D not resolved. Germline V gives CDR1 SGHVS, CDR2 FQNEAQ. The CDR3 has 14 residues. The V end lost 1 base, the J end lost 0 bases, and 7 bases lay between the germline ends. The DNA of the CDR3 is TGTGCCAGCAGCTTAGACCTGAGCTCCTACGAGCAGTACTTC. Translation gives CASSLDLSSYEQYF.

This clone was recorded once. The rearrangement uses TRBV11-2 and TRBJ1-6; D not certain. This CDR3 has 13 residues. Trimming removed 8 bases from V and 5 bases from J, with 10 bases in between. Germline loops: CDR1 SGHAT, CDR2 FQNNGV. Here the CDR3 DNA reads TGTGCCAGCCGTCGCGGGGATAATTCACCCCTCCACTTT. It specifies CASRRGDNSPLHF.

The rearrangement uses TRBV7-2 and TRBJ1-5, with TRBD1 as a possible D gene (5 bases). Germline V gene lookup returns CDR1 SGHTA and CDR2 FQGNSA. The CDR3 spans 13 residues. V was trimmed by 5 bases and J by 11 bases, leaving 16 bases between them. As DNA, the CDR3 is TGTGCCAGCAGCCCCTGGGGGGTCTGGTCCCAGCATTTT. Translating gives CASSPWGVWSQHF.

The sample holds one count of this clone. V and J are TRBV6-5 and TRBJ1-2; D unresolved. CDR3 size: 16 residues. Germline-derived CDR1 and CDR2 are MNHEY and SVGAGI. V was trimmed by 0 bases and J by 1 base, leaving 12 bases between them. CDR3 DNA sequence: TGTGCCAGCAGTTACTCGTTTTCAGTGTTTAACTATGGCTACACCTTC. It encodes CASSYSFSVFNYGYTF.

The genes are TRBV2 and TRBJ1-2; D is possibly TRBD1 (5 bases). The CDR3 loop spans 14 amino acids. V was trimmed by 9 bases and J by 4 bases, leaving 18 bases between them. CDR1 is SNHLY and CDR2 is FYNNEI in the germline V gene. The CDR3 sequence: CASVTGRSSYGYTF. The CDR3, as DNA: TGTGCCAGTGTAACGGGACGGAGCTCCTATGGCTACACCTTC.

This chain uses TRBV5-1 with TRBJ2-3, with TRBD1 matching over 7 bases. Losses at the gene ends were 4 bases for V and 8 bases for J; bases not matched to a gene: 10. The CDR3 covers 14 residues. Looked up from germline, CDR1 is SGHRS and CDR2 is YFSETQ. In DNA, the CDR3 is TGCGCCAGCAGCCCTAGACAGGGTGGGTCTACGCAGTATTTT. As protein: CASSPRQGGSTQYF. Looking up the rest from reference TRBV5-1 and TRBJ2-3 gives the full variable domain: KAGVTQTPRYLIKTRGQQVTLSCSPISGHRSVSWYQQTPGQGLQFLFEYFSETQRNKGNFPGRFSGRQFSNSRSEMNVSTLELGDSALYLCASSPRQGGSTQYFGPGTRLTVL.

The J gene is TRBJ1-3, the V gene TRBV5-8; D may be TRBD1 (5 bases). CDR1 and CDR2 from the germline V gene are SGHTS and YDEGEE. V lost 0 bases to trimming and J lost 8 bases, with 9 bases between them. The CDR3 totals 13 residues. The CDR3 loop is CASSLAPRDTIYF. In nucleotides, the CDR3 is TGTGCCAGCAGCTTGGCCCCCAGGGACACCATATATTTT.